These 6 T cell receptor beta chains were sequenced from one sample in a study of human T cells and chemical hapten exposure. Time point defined: patch test 2, 6 weeks after DPC sensitization. Treatment noted: therapeutic diphenylcyclopropenone sensitization with weekly scalp DPC. TCRdb re-called the RACE reads through MiXCR, storing one row per CDR3 protein. The sample lists tens of thousands of distinct CDR3 sequences; roughly 10% were seen once. The material was whole blood, obtained in connection with sensitization to the hapten diphenylcyclopropenone (DPC). The receptors here all came from a woman younger than 45 with alopecia areata. Some clones in this sample may be carry-over from other donors' samples.

The chain has TRBV9 and TRBJ1-3; D not resolved. Trimming left V 7 bases short and J 0 bases short, with 5 bases between. This CDR3 has 12 residues. Per the germline V gene, CDR1 is SGDLS and CDR2 is YYNGEE. The CDR3 DNA sequence: TGTGCCAGCTGCATCTCTGGAAACACCATATATTTT. Translating it yields CASCISGNTIYF.

In its sample, this clonotype was seen many times. The genes are TRBV18 and TRBJ1-5, with a tentative D call TRBD1 (5 bases). The CDR3 contains 15 residues. Deletions cut 3 bases from V and 2 bases from J, with 11 bases between. Looked up from germline, CDR1 is KGHSH and CDR2 is LQKENI. CDR3 residues: CASSPGPEGNQPQHF. The DNA of the CDR3 is TGTGCCAGCTCACCGGGACCGGAGGGCAATCAGCCCCAGCATTTT.

This clonotype has a count of ten or more. The chain carries TRBV5-1 and TRBJ1-1; D may be TRBD1 (5 bases). With 0 bases removed from V and 10 bases from J, the gap between germline ends came to 16 bases. Per germline, CDR1 SGHRS and CDR2 YFSETQ. The CDR3 runs 14 residues. CDR3 sequence (DNA): TGCGCCAGCAGCTTGGGCGACAGCACGGGCGGAGCTTTCTTT. Translation: CASSLGDSTGGAFF.

This clonotype was observed many times. This sequence joins TRBV7-8 and TRBJ1-2, with TRBD1 matching 11 bases. V dropped 3 bases and J dropped 8; count of bases not matched to a gene: 11. CDR1 and CDR2 from the germline V gene are SGHVS and FQNEAQ. This CDR3 comprises 16 residues. In DNA, the CDR3 is TGTGCCAGCAGCTTCAAGGGTGGACAGGGGGCGAAAGGCTACACCTTC. This codes for CASSFKGGQGAKGYTF.

This clonotype was detected a few times. A junction boundary mismatches the germline segment, possibly from a read error. The chain carries TRBV18 and TRBJ1-2; a weak D match, TRBD1 (5 bases). The CDR3 contains 17 residues. Germline CDR1 KGHSH, CDR2 LQKENI. The CDR3 region has the DNA TGTGTCAGCTCACCACCCCTCAGTACAGCCAGGGCTCGTGGCTACACCTTC. This sequence encodes CVSSPPLSTARARGYTF.

In its sample, this clonotype was seen many times. The chain is built from TRBV6-1 and TRBJ2-2; D tentatively reads TRBD1 or TRBD2 (6 bases each). V lost 0 bases and J lost 4, with 12 bases in between. Germline CDR1 reads MNHNS; CDR2 reads SASEGT. The CDR3 length is 16 residues. CDR3: CASSEAGGEITGELFF. The DNA for the CDR3 is TGTGCCAGCAGTGAAGCGGGGGGCGAGATCACCGGGGAGCTGTTTTTT.